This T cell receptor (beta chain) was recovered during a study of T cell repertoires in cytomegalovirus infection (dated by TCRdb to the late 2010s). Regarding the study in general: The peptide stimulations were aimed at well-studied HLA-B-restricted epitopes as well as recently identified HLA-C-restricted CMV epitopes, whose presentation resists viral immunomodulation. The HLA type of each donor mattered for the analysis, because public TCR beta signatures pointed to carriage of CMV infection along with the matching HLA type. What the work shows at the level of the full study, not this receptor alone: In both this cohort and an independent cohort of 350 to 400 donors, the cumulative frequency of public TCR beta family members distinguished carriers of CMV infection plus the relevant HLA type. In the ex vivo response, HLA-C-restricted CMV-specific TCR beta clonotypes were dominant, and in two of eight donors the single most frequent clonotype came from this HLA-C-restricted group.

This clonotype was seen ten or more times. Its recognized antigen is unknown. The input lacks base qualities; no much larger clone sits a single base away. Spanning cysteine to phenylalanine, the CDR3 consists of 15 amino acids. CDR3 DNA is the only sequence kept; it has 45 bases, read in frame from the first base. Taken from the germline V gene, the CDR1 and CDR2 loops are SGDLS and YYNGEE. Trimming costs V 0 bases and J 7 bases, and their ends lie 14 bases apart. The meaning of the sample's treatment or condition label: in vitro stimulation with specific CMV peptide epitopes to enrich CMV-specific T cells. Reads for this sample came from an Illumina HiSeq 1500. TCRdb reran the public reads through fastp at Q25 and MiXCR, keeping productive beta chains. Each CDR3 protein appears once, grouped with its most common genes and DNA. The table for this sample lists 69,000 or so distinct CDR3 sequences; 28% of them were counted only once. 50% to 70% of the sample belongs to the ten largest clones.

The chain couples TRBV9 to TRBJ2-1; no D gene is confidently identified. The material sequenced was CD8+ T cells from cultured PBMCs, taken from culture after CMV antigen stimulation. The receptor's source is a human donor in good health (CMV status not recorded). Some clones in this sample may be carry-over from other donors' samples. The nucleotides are TGTGCCAGCAGCGTAGGGTGGACGGAAGGGAATGAGCAGTTCTTC. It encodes CASSVGWTEGNEQFF. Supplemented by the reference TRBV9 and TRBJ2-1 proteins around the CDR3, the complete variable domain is DSGVTQTPKHLITATGQRVTLRCSPRSGDLSVYWYQQSLDQGLQFLIQYYNGEERAKGNILERFSAQQFPDLHSELNLSSLELGDSALYFCASSVGWTEGNEQFFGPGTRLTVL.